The text below deals with one T cell receptor (beta chain). Its antigen is still unknown. Vbeta (60) and Jbeta (13) primers were used in the PCR. The table came from immunoSEQ multiplex PCR; TCRdb's copy has only in-frame clones and leaves some out. The sample carries fewer than 90,000 clones, roughly 85% recorded once. The data belong to a study of cytomegalovirus exposure and HLA in healthy donors. Findings and caveats of the study: Donors belonging to an Asian-associated ancestry cluster reportedly showed fewer N-insertions in productive TCRs than the approximately 670-donor mean, according to what a later analysis found.

CDR1 and CDR2 (germline): SGHAT, FQNNGV. Trimming took 0 bases from V and 3 from J, leaving 12 bases between them. This CDR3 region has 15 residues. This TCR derives from a female donor in good health and CMV-seronegative. V is TRBV11-2 and J is TRBJ2-7, with a possible D match to TRBD2 (6 bases). The specimen was PBMCs. The CDR3 loop reads CASSLEVAAIYEQYF. The CDR3, as DNA: TGTGCCAGCAGCTTAGAGGTAGCGGCCATCTACGAGCAGTACTTC.